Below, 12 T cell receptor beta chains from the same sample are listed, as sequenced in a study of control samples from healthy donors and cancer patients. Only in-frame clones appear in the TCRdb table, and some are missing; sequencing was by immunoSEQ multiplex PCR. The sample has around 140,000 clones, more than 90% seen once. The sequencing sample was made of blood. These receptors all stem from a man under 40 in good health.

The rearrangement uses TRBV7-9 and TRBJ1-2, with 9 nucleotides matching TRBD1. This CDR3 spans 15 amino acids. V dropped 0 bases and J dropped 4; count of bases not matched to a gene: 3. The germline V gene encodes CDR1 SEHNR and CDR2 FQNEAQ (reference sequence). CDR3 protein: CASSLAGQGPYGYTF. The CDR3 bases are TGTGCCAGCAGCTTAGCGGGACAGGGTCCCTATGGCTACACCTTC.

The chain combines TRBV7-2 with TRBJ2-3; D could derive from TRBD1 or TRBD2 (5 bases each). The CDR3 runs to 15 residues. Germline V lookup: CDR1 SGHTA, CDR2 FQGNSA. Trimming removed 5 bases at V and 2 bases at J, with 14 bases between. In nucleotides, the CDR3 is TGTGCCAGCAGCCCACGGACGGGGCCCACAGATACGCAGTATTTT. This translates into CASSPRTGPTDTQYF.

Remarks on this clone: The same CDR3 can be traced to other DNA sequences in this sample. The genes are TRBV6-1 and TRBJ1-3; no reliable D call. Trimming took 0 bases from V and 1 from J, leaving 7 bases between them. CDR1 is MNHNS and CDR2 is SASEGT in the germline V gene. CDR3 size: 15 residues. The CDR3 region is CASSEAWGSGNTIYF. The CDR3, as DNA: TGTGCCAGCAGTGAAGCGTGGGGTTCTGGAAACACCATATATTTT.

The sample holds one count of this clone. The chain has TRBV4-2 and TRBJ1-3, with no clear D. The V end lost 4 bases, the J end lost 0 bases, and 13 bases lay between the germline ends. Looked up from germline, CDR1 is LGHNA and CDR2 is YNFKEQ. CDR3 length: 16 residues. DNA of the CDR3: TGTGCCAGCAGCCGCCCCGGACGGAACTCTGGAAACACCATATATTTT. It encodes CASSRPGRNSGNTIYF.

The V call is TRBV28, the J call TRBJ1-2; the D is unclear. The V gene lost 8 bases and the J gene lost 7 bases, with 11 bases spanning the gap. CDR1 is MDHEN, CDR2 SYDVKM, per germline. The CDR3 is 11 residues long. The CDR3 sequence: CASDKGRGYTF. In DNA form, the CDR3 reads TGTGCCAGCGACAAAGGCCGTGGCTACACCTTC.

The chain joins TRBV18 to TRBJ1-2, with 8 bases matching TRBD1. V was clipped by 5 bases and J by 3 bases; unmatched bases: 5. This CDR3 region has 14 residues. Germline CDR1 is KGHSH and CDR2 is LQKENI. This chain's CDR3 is CASSKGQGDYGYTF. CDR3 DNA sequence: TGTGCCAGCTCAAAAGGACAGGGCGACTATGGCTACACCTTC.

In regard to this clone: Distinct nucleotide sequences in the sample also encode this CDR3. CDR3 residues: CAWRPDSLYGYTF. CDR3 nucleotides: TGTGCCTGGAGACCCGACAGCCTTTATGGCTACACCTTC. The chain couples TRBV30 to TRBJ1-2, with a weak D call TRBD1 (5 bases). The CDR3 contains 13 residues. Germline V gene sequence: CDR1 GTSNPN, CDR2 SVGIG (reference sequence). The V gene lost 3 bases and the J gene lost 5 bases, with 13 bases spanning the gap.

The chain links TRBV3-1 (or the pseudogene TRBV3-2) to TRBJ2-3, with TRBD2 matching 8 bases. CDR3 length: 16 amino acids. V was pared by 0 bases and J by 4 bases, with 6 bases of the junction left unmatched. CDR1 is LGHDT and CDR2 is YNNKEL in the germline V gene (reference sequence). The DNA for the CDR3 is TGTGCCAGCAGCCAAGATAGGCTAGCGGGCCCAGATACGCAGTATTTT. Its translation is CASSQDRLAGPDTQYF.

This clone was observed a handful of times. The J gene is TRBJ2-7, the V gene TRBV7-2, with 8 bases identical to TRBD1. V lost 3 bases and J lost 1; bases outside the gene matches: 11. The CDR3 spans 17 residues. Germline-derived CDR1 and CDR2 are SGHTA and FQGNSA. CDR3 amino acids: CASSFATRQGWSYEQYF. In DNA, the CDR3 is TGTGCCAGCAGCTTCGCAACCCGACAGGGGTGGTCCTACGAGCAGTACTTC.

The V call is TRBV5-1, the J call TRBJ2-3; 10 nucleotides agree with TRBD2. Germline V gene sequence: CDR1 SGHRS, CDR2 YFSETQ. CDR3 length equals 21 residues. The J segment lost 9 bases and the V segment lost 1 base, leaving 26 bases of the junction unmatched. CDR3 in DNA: TGCGCCAGCAGCTTGCCGTTTGGGCCGCCCCTAGCGGGGGACCTCAGTTCGACGCAGTATTTT. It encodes CASSLPFGPPLAGDLSSTQYF.

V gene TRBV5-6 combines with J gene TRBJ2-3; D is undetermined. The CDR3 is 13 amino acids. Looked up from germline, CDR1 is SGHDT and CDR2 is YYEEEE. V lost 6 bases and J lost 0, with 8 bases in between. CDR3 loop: CASNKVSTDTQYF. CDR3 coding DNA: TGTGCCAGCAATAAAGTTAGCACAGATACGCAGTATTTT.

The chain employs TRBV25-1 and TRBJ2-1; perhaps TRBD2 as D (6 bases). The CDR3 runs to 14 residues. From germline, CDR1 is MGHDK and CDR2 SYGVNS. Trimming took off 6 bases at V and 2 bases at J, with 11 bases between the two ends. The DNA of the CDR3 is TGTGCCAGCAGGGGGGAGGTCACCTACAATGAGCAGTTCTTC. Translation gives CASRGEVTYNEQFF.